Listed below are T cell receptor beta chains from one sample, sequenced in a study of immune cell composition in non-small cell lung cancer. Profiled with immunoSEQ multiplex PCR; TCRdb holds only in-frame clones, not every one. The table records 2,500 to 3,000 clones, over 80% of them present only once. The sequencing input was lung tumor tissue. These receptors were obtained from a human donor with non-small cell lung cancer. Each CDR3 is given with its conserved first and last residue. The order of the fields is D gene, J gene, V gene, clone size, CDR3 protein, CDR3 DNA. The D gene is left open where the match is weak. Clone sizes are given selectively: once, few, many, or a class where the clone is expanded.

d_call: .; j_call: TRBJ2-7; v_call: TRBV7-6; clone_size: few; cdr3_aa: CASSPNSGYEQYF; cdr3_nt: TGTGCCAGCAGCCCCAACTCAGGATACGAGCAGTACTTC
d_call: TRBD1; j_call: TRBJ1-2; v_call: TRBV4-1; clone_size: .; cdr3_aa: CASSQPTGTGVQDGYTF; cdr3_nt: TGCGCCAGCAGCCAACCAACCGGGACAGGGGTACAGGATGGCTACACCTTC
d_call: TRBD1; j_call: TRBJ1-5; v_call: TRBV19; clone_size: .; cdr3_aa: CASSSTGGDQPQHF; cdr3_nt: TGTGCCAGTAGTTCTACAGGGGGCGATCAGCCCCAGCATTTT
d_call: TRBD1; j_call: TRBJ2-1; v_call: TRBV18; clone_size: .; cdr3_aa: CASSPQGGAASEQFF; cdr3_nt: TGTGCCAGCTCACCACAAGGGGGCGCCGCAAGTGAGCAGTTCTTC
d_call: TRBD2; j_call: TRBJ2-3; v_call: TRBV2; clone_size: .; cdr3_aa: CASSSTSGVMNTQYF; cdr3_nt: TGTGCCAGCAGTTCGACTAGCGGGGTAATGAATACGCAGTATTTT
d_call: TRBD1; j_call: TRBJ2-4; v_call: TRBV7-6; clone_size: .; cdr3_aa: CASSLGTGTGGAHIQYF; cdr3_nt: TGTGCCAGCAGCTTAGGTACCGGGACAGGGGGAGCCCACATTCAGTACTTC
d_call: TRBD1; j_call: TRBJ1-1; v_call: TRBV19; clone_size: .; cdr3_aa: CASSRDRAFLTAEAFF; cdr3_nt: TGTGCCAGTAGTAGGGACAGGGCGTTTTTAACGGCTGAAGCTTTCTTT
d_call: TRBD1; j_call: TRBJ2-7; v_call: TRBV6-5; clone_size: few; cdr3_aa: CASSYTGQGVGEQYF; cdr3_nt: TGTGCCAGCAGTTATACGGGACAGGGGGTTGGGGAGCAGTACTTC
d_call: TRBD1; j_call: TRBJ2-3; v_call: TRBV7-6; clone_size: .; cdr3_aa: CASSLEGTGIPDTQYF; cdr3_nt: TGTGCCAGCAGCTTAGAAGGGACAGGGATCCCAGATACGCAGTATTTT
d_call: TRBD2; j_call: TRBJ2-3; v_call: TRBV27; clone_size: .; cdr3_aa: CASSLQRLAGGTDTQYF; cdr3_nt: TGTGCCAGCAGTTTACAAAGACTAGCGGGAGGAACAGATACGCAGTATTTT